A single sample gave rise to the 3 T cell receptor beta chains below, sequenced in a study of T cells in lung cancer brain metastases. The repertoire was sequenced with immunoSEQ multiplex PCR; TCRdb's copy has only in-frame clones and lacks some. The sample yields around 1,200 clones, 70% to 90% seen once. Specimen: tumor tissue from a brain metastasis. Source of these receptors: a woman aged 60-70 years with non-small cell lung cancer that had spread to the brain.

The rearrangement joins TRBV5-4 to TRBJ2-7; possible D gene TRBD1, 6 bases. Germline assignment: CDR1 SGHNT and CDR2 YYREEE (reference sequence). Trimming left V 4 bases short and J 6 bases short, with 11 bases between. CDR3 length equals 12 residues. CDR3 nucleotide sequence: TGTGCCAGCAGCCAAGCAGGGGTCGAGCAGTACTTC. This sequence encodes CASSQAGVEQYF.

This clone was observed once. The chain has TRBV2 and TRBJ1-2; D is perhaps TRBD1 (6 bases). Germline V gene data show CDR1 as SNHLY and CDR2 as FYNNEI. Trimming removed 3 bases at V and 7 bases at J, with 12 bases between. This CDR3 is built from 13 residues. The CDR3, as DNA: TGTGCCAGCAGTGATGGGGGGCTAGGTGGCTACACCTTC. The encoded protein is CASSDGGLGGYTF.

The V gene is TRBV28, the J gene TRBJ1-1, with 7 bases lining up with TRBD1. This CDR3 contains 15 residues. The ends lost 1 base at V and 1 base at J; junction bases unmatched: 3. Per germline, CDR1 MDHEN and CDR2 SYDVKM. CDR3 nucleotides: TGTGCCAGCAGTTTATACAGGGGCAAGAACACTGAAGCTTTCTTT. It yields the protein CASSLYRGKNTEAFF.